This entry concerns a single TCR beta chain. Antigen unknown. Amplified TCR beta CDR3 regions were obtained using RNA transcripts as template. First-round RT-PCR relied on HTBI primers, and a second-round multiplex PCR came next. Each CDR3 protein is one row after TCRdb ran MiXCR on the multiplex PCR reads. Among about 410,000 distinct CDR3 sequences listed, approximately 20% were seen once. The sample originates from a study of Graves' ophthalmopathy and Graves' hyperthyroidism. General study points: The model predicted ophthalmopathy progression with 70.59% sensitivity and around 72% specificity.

Moderate-to-severe activity, with CAS ≥3, NOSPECS ≥4 and duration under 3 months, characterized the donors with ophthalmopathy. The starting material, over 8.5 ml of fresh peripheral blood, provided the PBMCs. The CDR3 consists of 12 residues. Per the germline V gene, CDR1 is DFQATT and CDR2 is SNEGSKA (reference sequence). V lost 0 bases and J 4 bases, leaving 6 bases between the germline ends. The V gene is TRBV20-1, the J gene TRBJ2-5; D gene ambiguous. Material: peripheral blood. The TCR was taken from a woman younger than 35 with Graves' ophthalmopathy. CDR3 sequence: CSARDSAETQYF. CDR3 in DNA: TGCAGTGCTAGAGATTCAGCAGAGACCCAGTACTTC.